This T cell receptor (beta chain) is drawn from a study of blood T cell repertoires in COVID-19. Study as a whole: T cells, B-cell-depleted T cells, or PBMCs provided the cDNA or gDNA that served as material.

Per the authors' pipeline: Reference gene primer amplification in the assay estimated nucleated cell counts. The method was immunoSEQ multiplex PCR; TCRdb's version includes in-frame clones alone and lacks a portion of them. D and trimming were read from the DNA, whereas the V and J calls and clone size are those reported in that table. The table has under 450,000 clones, about 90% seen once; the top ten hold 2.5% to 3.5%. Cohorts were based on clinical histories the participants reported. Donors in Cohort 3 counted as recovered after two negative PCRs, clearance, or symptom resolution. Sequenced material: PBMCs or T cells enriched from blood (not recorded which). The TCR comes from a woman younger than 45 who had recovered from COVID-19.

DNA of the CDR3: TGTGCCAGCCTACCCCCGAGCACAGATACGCAGTATTTT. Translation gives CASLPPSTDTQYF. This chain uses TRBV12-3 or TRBV12-4 with TRBJ2-3, with unresolved D. The CDR3 totals 13 residues. V was pared by 8 bases and J by 0 bases, with 9 bases between.